A selection of T cell receptor beta chains follows, all from one sample in a study of blood T cell repertoires in COVID-19. The assay was immunoSEQ multiplex PCR, and TCRdb's table has in-frame clones only and misses some. The profile shows fewer than 80,000 clones, around nine tenths of them singletons. The sequenced material came from peripheral blood. All receptors come from a woman over 75 with active or convalescent COVID-19. The CDR3 runs from the conserved cysteine through the conserved F or W. D genes are given only for firm matches. Expanded clones get a size class; other rows say once, few or many, or leave the size out.

>NA|TRBD1|TRBV27|TRBJ1-1
CATSYRGRVNTEAFF
TGTGCCACCTCATACAGGGGAAGAGTGAACACTGAAGCTTTCTTT
>NA|NA|TRBV9|TRBJ2-3
CASSTRTSTDTQYF
TGTGCCAGCAGCACGCGGACTTCCACAGATACGCAGTATTTT
>NA|NA|TRBV19|TRBJ2-3
CASSVSVGTDTQYF
TGTGCCAGTAGCGTGTCAGTGGGCACAGATACGCAGTATTTT
>NA|NA|TRBV4-2|TRBJ2-4
CASGHLGNIQYF
TGTGCCAGCGGACATCTCGGAAACATTCAGTACTTC
>NA|TRBD1|TRBV20-1|TRBJ2-1
CSASSQGAEQFF
TGCAGTGCTAGTTCCCAGGGGGCTGAGCAGTTCTTC
>NA|NA|TRBV19|TRBJ1-6
CASSTEAGWTRSPLHF
TGTGCCAGTAGTACCGAAGCAGGGTGGACCAGGTCACCCCTCCACTTT
>few|NA|TRBV4-3|TRBJ1-4
CASSQGQGLGREKLFF
TGCGCCAGCAGCCAAGGTCAGGGACTAGGCCGTGAAAAACTGTTTTTT
>NA|TRBD1|TRBV9|TRBJ1-1
CASSALRQGYTEAFF
TGTGCCAGCAGCGCGCTTAGACAGGGGTACACTGAAGCTTTCTTT
>NA|TRBD1|TRBV10-3|TRBJ1-1
CAISESKRQGPNTEAFF
TGTGCCATCAGTGAGTCGAAACGACAGGGCCCGAACACTGAAGCTTTCTTT
>NA|NA|TRBV19|TRBJ1-2
CAHKGDMMNYGYTF
TGTGCCCATAAAGGGGACATGATGAACTATGGCTACACCTTC
>NA|TRBD1|TRBV19|TRBJ1-1
CASWTGGITEAFF
TGTGCCAGTTGGACAGGGGGAATCACTGAAGCTTTCTTT
>NA|TRBD1|TRBV27|TRBJ2-7
CASSPGTGVEQYF
TGTGCCAGCAGTCCCGGGACAGGGGTCGAGCAGTACTTC
>NA|NA|TRBV28|TRBJ1-5
CASSSPGAVGQPQHF
TGTGCCAGCAGTTCCCCAGGGGCGGTTGGTCAGCCCCAGCATTTT
>NA|NA|TRBV5-1|TRBJ1-5
CASSLEAGVQPQHF
TGCGCCAGCAGCTTGGAGGCCGGGGTTCAGCCCCAGCATTTT
>NA|NA|TRBV4-3|TRBJ2-7
CASSHQQGSSYEQYF
TGCGCCAGCAGCCACCAACAGGGTTCCTCCTACGAGCAGTACTTC
>NA|NA|TRBV19|TRBJ1-6
CASSSNRTPLHF
TGTGCCAGTAGTAGTAATAGAACGCCCCTCCACTTT
>NA|TRBD1|TRBV27|TRBJ1-1
CASSLTRDSASIF
TGTGCCAGCAGTTTAACTCGGGACAGCGCCTCTATCTTT
>NA|TRBD2|TRBV3-1/TRBV3-2|TRBJ2-2
CASSPAPGGGHTGELFF
TGTGCCAGCAGCCCTGCCCCTGGCGGGGGTCACACCGGGGAGCTGTTTTTT
>NA|NA|TRBV28|TRBJ1-5
CATSGGGVQPQHF
TGTGCCACCTCCGGGGGGGGCGTTCAGCCCCAGCATTTT
>NA|TRBD2|TRBV2|TRBJ2-3
CASSASTSGGRDTQYF
TGTGCCAGCAGTGCTTCGACTAGCGGGGGGAGAGATACGCAGTATTTT
>NA|TRBD1|TRBV7-8|TRBJ1-1
CASSLRDRNTEAFF
TGTGCCAGCAGCTTACGGGACAGGAACACTGAAGCTTTCTTT
>NA|NA|TRBV19|TRBJ1-3
CASSMANTIYF
TGTGCCAGTAGTATGGCTAACACCATATATTTT